This is a list of T cell receptor beta chains from one sample in a study of T cell changes during pregnancy in multiple sclerosis. Repertoires were generated with immunoSEQ multiplex PCR, while TCRdb's copy carries only in-frame clones and drops some. The sample contains some 60,000 clones, 92% of which appear only once. The sequencing here drew on peripheral blood, taken in the first trimester of pregnancy. The source of these receptors is a female donor with multiple sclerosis, enrolled in a pregnancy study. Each CDR3 is given with its conserved first and last residue. D genes are given only for firm matches. Not every row has a clone size; where given, it reads once, few, many or a size class.

v_gene	d_gene	j_gene	len	abundance	CDR3aa	CDR3nt
TRBV5-6	TRBD1	TRBJ1-6	16	-	CASSLLDRAPNSPLHF	TGTGCCAGCAGCTTATTGGACAGGGCCCCTAATTCACCCCTCCACTTT
TRBV4-3	-	TRBJ2-3	15	-	CASSLTSFGTDTQYF	TGCGCCAGCAGCCTCACTTCCTTCGGCACAGATACGCAGTATTTT
TRBV27	TRBD2	TRBJ2-7	16	-	CASTPLGGGTGGEQYF	TGTGCCAGCACCCCGCTGGGCGGGGGTACGGGAGGTGAGCAGTACTTC
TRBV6-5	-	TRBJ2-7	13	-	CASSGEPPYEQYF	TGTGCCAGCAGCGGGGAGCCTCCCTACGAGCAGTACTTC
TRBV27	-	TRBJ1-4	14	-	CASRTGWTNEKLFF	TGTGCCAGCCGTACAGGGTGGACTAATGAAAAACTGTTTTTT
TRBV29-1	TRBD1	TRBJ1-1	15	-	CSVQNQGAPGTEAFF	TGCAGCGTCCAAAACCAGGGGGCGCCGGGAACTGAAGCTTTCTTT
TRBV6-5	-	TRBJ2-7	14	-	CASSYTSIPYEQYF	TGTGCCAGCAGTTACACTAGCATCCCCTACGAGCAGTACTTC
TRBV4-2	-	TRBJ2-3	13	-	CASSQPGIYTQYF	TGTGCCAGCAGCCAACCGGGGATTTATACGCAGTATTTT
TRBV5-4	-	TRBJ1-2	12	-	CASSWGGPGYTF	TGTGCCAGCAGCTGGGGGGGGCCGGGATACACCTTC
TRBV7-2	TRBD2	TRBJ2-7	19	-	CASSLDRGSGGAVSYEQYF	TGTGCCAGCAGCTTAGATCGGGGTAGCGGGGGGGCGGTATCCTACGAGCAGTACTTC
TRBV7-7	-	TRBJ2-2	12	-	CASSPRVGELFF	TGTGCCAGCAGCCCCCGAGTCGGGGAGCTGTTTTTT
TRBV7-9	-	TRBJ1-1	14	once	CASSLGAGNTEAFF	TGTGCCAGCAGCTTAGGGGCAGGGAACACTGAAGCTTTCTTT
TRBV30	TRBD1	TRBJ2-7	14	-	CAWSGDREGYEQYF	TGTGCCTGGAGTGGGGACAGGGAGGGTTACGAGCAGTACTTC
TRBV15	TRBD1	TRBJ2-2	14	-	CATRKGGESGELFF	TGTGCCACCCGGAAAGGGGGCGAATCCGGGGAGCTGTTTTTT
TRBV19	TRBD1	TRBJ2-3	14	-	CASSMGQGPDTQYF	TGTGCCAGTAGTATGGGACAGGGTCCGGATACGCAGTATTTT
TRBV11-1	TRBD1	TRBJ2-1	15	-	CASSPGQPLMNEQFF	TGTGCCAGCAGCCCGGGACAGCCTCTCATGAATGAGCAGTTCTTC
TRBV2	TRBD1	TRBJ1-5	14	once	CASSPGQLNQPQHF	TGTGCCAGCAGCCCGGGACAGCTTAATCAGCCCCAGCATTTT
TRBV19	TRBD1	TRBJ2-7	13	-	CASSWGQGDEQYF	TGTGCCAGTAGTTGGGGACAGGGTGACGAGCAGTACTTC
TRBV13	TRBD1	TRBJ2-7	16	-	CASSSNPGQGSYEQYF	TGTGCCAGCAGCTCGAACCCGGGACAGGGCTCCTACGAGCAGTACTTC
TRBV5-4	-	TRBJ2-5	13	-	CASSSTGEETQYF	TGTGCCAGCAGCTCGACTGGAGAAGAGACCCAGTACTTC
TRBV23-1	-	TRBJ1-2	12	-	CAIPPGTYGYTF	TGCGCCATCCCTCCAGGGACATATGGCTACACCTTC
TRBV5-1	TRBD2	TRBJ2-3	16	-	CASSLGGSGGSDTQYF	TGCGCCAGCAGCTTGGGTGGTAGCGGGGGCTCAGATACGCAGTATTTT
TRBV12-5	TRBD1	TRBJ1-1	15	few	CASGGQGAKNTEAFF	TGTGCTAGTGGTGGACAGGGGGCTAAAAACACTGAAGCTTTCTTT
TRBV7-2	TRBD1	TRBJ1-5	15	-	CASSLPGQGNQPQHF	TGTGCCAGCAGCTTACCGGGACAGGGGAATCAGCCCCAGCATTTT
TRBV2	TRBD2	TRBJ2-1	14	-	CASNFLAGNNEQFF	TGTGCCAGCAATTTCCTAGCGGGTAACAATGAGCAGTTCTTC
TRBV4-2	TRBD2	TRBJ2-5	16	-	CASRRGSSGSEETQYF	TGTGCCAGCAGGCGGGGGAGTAGCGGGAGTGAAGAGACCCAGTACTTC
TRBV10-3	-	TRBJ2-1	13	few	CAVTGTSYNEQFF	TGTGCCGTTACAGGAACCTCCTACAATGAGCAGTTCTTC
TRBV30	-	TRBJ1-4	17	-	CAWSVLGRGTTNEKLFF	TGTGCCTGGAGTGTATTGGGTCGGGGGACAACTAATGAAAAACTGTTTTTT
TRBV9	-	TRBJ1-1	14	-	CASSVGDRNTEAFF	TGTGCCAGCAGCGTAGGTGACAGGAACACTGAAGCTTTCTTT
TRBV6-4	TRBD2	TRBJ2-3	15	-	CASHSTGGPTDTQYF	TGTGCCAGCCACTCCACGGGGGGGCCCACAGATACGCAGTATTTT
TRBV7-2	TRBD1	TRBJ2-7	14	-	CASSHRTGGYEQYF	TGTGCCAGCAGCCATAGGACAGGGGGCTACGAGCAGTACTTC
TRBV5-1	-	TRBJ2-7	12	-	CASSSTGYEQYF	TGCGCCAGCAGCTCGACAGGTTACGAGCAGTACTTC
TRBV9	TRBD2	TRBJ2-2	14	-	CASSVDGGTGELFF	TGTGCCAGCAGCGTAGACGGGGGGACCGGGGAGCTGTTTTTT